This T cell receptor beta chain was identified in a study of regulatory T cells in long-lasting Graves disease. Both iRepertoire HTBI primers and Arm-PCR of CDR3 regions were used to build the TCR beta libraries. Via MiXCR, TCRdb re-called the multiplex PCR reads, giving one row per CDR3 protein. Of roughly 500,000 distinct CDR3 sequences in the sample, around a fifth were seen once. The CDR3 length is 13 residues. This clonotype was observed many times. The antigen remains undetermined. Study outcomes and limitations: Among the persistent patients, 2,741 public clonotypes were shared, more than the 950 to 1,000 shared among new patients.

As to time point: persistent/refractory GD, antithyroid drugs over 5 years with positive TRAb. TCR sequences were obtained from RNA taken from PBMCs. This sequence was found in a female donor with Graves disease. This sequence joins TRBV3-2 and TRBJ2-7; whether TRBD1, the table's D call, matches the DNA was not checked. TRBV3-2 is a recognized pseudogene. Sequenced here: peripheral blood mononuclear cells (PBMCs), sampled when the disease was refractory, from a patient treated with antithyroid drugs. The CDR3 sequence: CASRGTGPTEQYF. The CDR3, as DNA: TGTGCCAGCAGGGGGACAGGGCCGACCGAGCAGTACTTC.